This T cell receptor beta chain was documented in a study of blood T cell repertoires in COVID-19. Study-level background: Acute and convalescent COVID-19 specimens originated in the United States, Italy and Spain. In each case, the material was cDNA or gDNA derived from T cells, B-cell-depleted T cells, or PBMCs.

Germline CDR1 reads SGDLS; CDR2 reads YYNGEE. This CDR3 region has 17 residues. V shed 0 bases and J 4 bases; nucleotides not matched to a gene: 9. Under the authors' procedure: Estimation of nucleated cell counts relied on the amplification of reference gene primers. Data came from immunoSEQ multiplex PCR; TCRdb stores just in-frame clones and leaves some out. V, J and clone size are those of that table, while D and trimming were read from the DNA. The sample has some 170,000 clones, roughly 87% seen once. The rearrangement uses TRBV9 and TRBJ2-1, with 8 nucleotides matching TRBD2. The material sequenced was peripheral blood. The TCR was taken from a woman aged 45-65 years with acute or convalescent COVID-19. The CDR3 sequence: CASSVAPSPSGYNEQFF. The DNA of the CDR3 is TGTGCCAGCAGCGTAGCCCCCTCCCCTAGCGGGTACAATGAGCAGTTCTTC.